These 9 T cell receptor beta chains originate from one sample sequenced in a study of cytomegalovirus exposure and HLA in healthy donors. PCR primers comprised 60 Vbeta and 13 Jbeta primers. The assay was immunoSEQ multiplex PCR, and TCRdb's table has in-frame clones only and misses some. The sample lists about 180,000 clones; around 80% were seen once. The sequenced sample consisted of PBMCs. Source of these receptors: a woman aged 25 to 39 in good health and CMV-seronegative.

The chain carries TRBV4-3 and TRBJ2-5; D gene unclear. Trimming took 1 base from V and 3 from J, leaving 12 bases between them. CDR3 length equals 15 residues. The germline V gene encodes CDR1 LGHNA and CDR2 YSLEER. The CDR3, as DNA: TGCGCCAGCAGCCAAGGAATAACGGGTAAAGAGACCCAGTACTTC. Protein sequence: CASSQGITGKETQYF.

J is TRBJ2-7 and V is TRBV7-2, with D possibly matching TRBD2 (5 bases). Germline V lookup: CDR1 SGHTA, CDR2 FQGNSA. V shed 5 bases and J shed 3 bases, with 17 bases lying between them. The CDR3 is made up of 15 amino acids. CDR3 coding DNA: TGTGCCAGCAGCCCAGCGGCTCTGAATAGCTACGAGCAGTACTTC. Its translation is CASSPAALNSYEQYF.

About this clone itself: In the same sample, other DNA sequences code for this CDR3. This CDR3 is CASSLLYEQYF. The CDR3 DNA follows: TGTGCCAGCAGCTTACTCTACGAGCAGTACTTC. J is TRBJ2-7 and V is TRBV7-2; D gene uncertain. CDR3 size: 11 residues. V was clipped by 2 bases and J by 3 bases, with 2 bases between them. Germline loops: CDR1 SGHTA, CDR2 FQGNSA.

This clone was observed once. The chain recombines TRBV4-1 with TRBJ2-6; the D gene is possibly TRBD1 (6 bases). CDR1 is MGHRA and CDR2 is YSYEKL in the germline V gene. With 1 base removed from V and 0 bases from J, the gap between germline ends came to 7 bases. This CDR3 contains 16 residues. This CDR3 is CASSQGTVSGANVLTF. Written as DNA, the CDR3 is TGCGCCAGCAGCCAAGGGACAGTCTCTGGGGCCAACGTCCTGACTTTC.

The J gene is TRBJ2-2, the V gene TRBV7-3, with TRBD1 matching 9 bases. This CDR3 is 16 amino acids long. CDR1 SGHTA and CDR2 FQGTGA come from the germline V gene. Losses at the gene ends were 0 bases for V and 4 bases for J; bases not matched to a gene: 3. CDR3 amino acids: CASSLTTGGSTGELFF. The CDR3 DNA sequence: TGTGCCAGCAGCTTAACGACAGGGGGGAGCACCGGGGAGCTGTTTTTT.

This clone was detected only once. V is TRBV27 and J is TRBJ2-7, with a weak D call TRBD1 (5 bases). This CDR3 region has 15 residues. The V end lost 0 bases, the J end lost 3 bases, and 12 bases lay between the germline ends. In germline, CDR1 is MNHEY, CDR2 SMNVEV (reference sequence). The CDR3 sequence is CASSLSPGRGYEQYF. As DNA, the CDR3 is TGTGCCAGCAGTTTATCCCCGGGTAGGGGCTACGAGCAGTACTTC.

The gene calls are TRBV5-4 and TRBJ2-5; maybe TRBD1 (5 bases). V was pared by 0 bases and J by 6 bases, with 9 bases between. CDR3 length: 13 amino acids. CDR1 is SGHNT, CDR2 YYREEE, per germline (reference sequence). The CDR3 region is CASSLVREKTQYF. As DNA, the CDR3 is TGTGCCAGCAGCTTGGTCAGGGAAAAGACCCAGTACTTC.

The rearrangement uses TRBV4-1 and TRBJ2-7; 9 bases fit TRBD2. Germline V gives CDR1 MGHRA, CDR2 YSYEKL. CDR3 length equals 16 residues. J lost 3 bases, V lost 1 base, and 7 bases had no gene match. The chain's CDR3 is CASSQAWASGVYEQYF. The DNA for the CDR3 is TGCGCCAGCAGCCAAGCCTGGGCTAGCGGGGTCTACGAGCAGTACTTC.

The V call is TRBV20-1, the J call TRBJ2-5; no clear D. The CDR3 runs 11 residues. V was shortened by 2 bases and J by 5 bases, with 6 bases between the two germline ends. The germline gives CDR1 DFQATT, CDR2 SNEGSKA (reference sequence). The DNA of the CDR3 is TGCAGTGCTAGAATGTCTGAGACCCAGTACTTC. This gives the protein CSARMSETQYF.